This T cell receptor beta chain was captured by sequencing in a study of cytomegalovirus exposure and HLA in healthy donors. Turning to the study itself: Within an early data release were roughly 83 million unique TCRs drawn from HLA-typed donors. Study conclusions and caveats: A later analysis linked 15,000 to 20,000 TCR beta sequences to HLA alleles at 0.05 false discovery rate. In an earlier analysis, most TCR beta V segments were productive about 87% or about 30% of the time. Researchers reported that a few CMV-associated chains were confirmed in vitro as CMV antigen-specific.

Amplification used 60 Vbeta primers and 13 Jbeta primers. Data came from immunoSEQ multiplex PCR; TCRdb stores just in-frame clones and leaves some out. The sample has approximately 160,000 clones; around 80% are singletons. A remark on this clone: The antigen is not known.

The source is a woman aged 45-60 years in good health and CMV-seropositive. Sequenced sample: PBMCs.

The CDR3: CASSLAGRRQETQYF. The CDR3 nucleotides are TGTGCCAGCAGCTTGGCCGGGAGGCGGCAAGAGACCCAGTACTTC. The rearrangement uses TRBV7-2 and TRBJ2-5, with 7 bases that match TRBD2. Germline loops: CDR1 SGHTA, CDR2 FQGNSA. J was trimmed by 2 bases and V by 3 bases; bases with no gene match: 6. The length of the CDR3 is 15 residues.